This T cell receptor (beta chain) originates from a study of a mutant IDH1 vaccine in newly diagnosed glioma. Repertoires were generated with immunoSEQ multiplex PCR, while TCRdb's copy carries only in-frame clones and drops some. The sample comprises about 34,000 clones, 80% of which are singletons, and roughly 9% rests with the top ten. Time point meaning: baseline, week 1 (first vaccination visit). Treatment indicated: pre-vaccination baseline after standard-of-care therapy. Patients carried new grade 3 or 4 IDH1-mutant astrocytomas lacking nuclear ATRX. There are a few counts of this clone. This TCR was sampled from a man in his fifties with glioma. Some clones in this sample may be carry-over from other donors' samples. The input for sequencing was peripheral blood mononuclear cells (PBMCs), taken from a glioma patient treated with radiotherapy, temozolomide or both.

The CDR3 DNA sequence: TGTGCCAGCAGCTTGGGGGATACCTCCTACAATGAGCAGTTCTTC. This gives the protein CASSLGDTSYNEQFF. The genes are TRBV5-4 and TRBJ2-1, with no clear D. Germline V lookup: CDR1 SGHNT, CDR2 YYREEE (reference sequence). CDR3 length: 15 amino acids. Trimming removed 0 bases from V and 0 bases from J, with 7 bases in between.